Shown below are 30 T cell receptor beta chains from a single sample sequenced in a study of molecular identifiers for immune sequencing clone quantification. TCRdb recomputed calls from the PCR reads with MiXCR, one row per CDR3 protein. The sample shows 50,000 to 65,000 distinct CDR3 sequences, roughly a quarter of them seen only once. The sample was naive CD8+ T cells from blood, with Jurkat cell RNA spiked in. The sample's subset: FACS-sorted CD8+CD4-CCR7+CD45RA+ naive T cells. The receptors stem from a human donor in good health. Some libraries in this study had Jurkat cell RNA spiked in.

The sample holds many counts of this clonotype. The CDR3 sequence is CASSQVLSRGGMNTGELFF. The CDR3 bases are TGCGCCAGCAGCCAAGTCTTGTCCAGGGGGGGAATGAACACCGGGGAGCTGTTTTTT. The chain combines TRBV4-1 with TRBJ2-2; the D call may be TRBD1 or TRBD2 (7 bases each). CDR3 length: 19 residues. Trimming left V 1 base short and J 1 base short, with 19 bases between. Germline CDR1 is MGHRA and CDR2 is YSYEKL.

This clonotype was counted ten times or more. The chain uses TRBV27 and TRBJ2-7, with 9 bases lining up with TRBD1. Germline V lookup: CDR1 MNHEY, CDR2 SMNVEV (reference sequence). The CDR3 totals 14 residues. The V segment lost 5 bases and the J segment 3 bases; nucleotides outside the gene matches: 5. The CDR3 region is CASSPLDRGYEQYF. The CDR3 DNA follows: TGTGCCAGCAGTCCCTTGGACAGGGGCTACGAGCAGTACTTC.

Points on this clonotype: A much larger clone sits a single nucleotide away, making a read error possible. The CDR3 coding sequence is TGTGCTAGTGGCGAGGGACAGGGTAAAAATAATGAGCAGTTCTTC. Translated, it gives CASGEGQGKNNEQFF. The rearrangement links TRBV12-5 to TRBJ2-1; 9 positions agree with TRBD1. Germline lookup yields CDR1 LGHNT and CDR2 FRNRAP. V dropped 6 bases and J dropped 7; count of bases not matched to a gene: 10. This CDR3 has 15 amino acids.

This clonotype was found a few times. The chain combines TRBV9 with TRBJ1-6; D perhaps matches TRBD1 (6 bases). Germline CDR1 and CDR2: SGDLS and YYNGEE. This CDR3 is 16 amino acids long. V was clipped by 4 bases and J by 9 bases, with 20 bases between them. CDR3 nucleotides: TGTGCCAGCAGCACAATACAGGGAGGATGGGGTTCACCCCTCCACTTT. Its protein is CASSTIQGGWGSPLHF.

On this clonotype: This may be a read error, as it is one base from a much larger clone. This chain joins TRBV30 and TRBJ2-3, with unresolved D. Looked up from germline, CDR1 is GTSNPN and CDR2 is SVGIG (reference sequence). The CDR3 spans 14 residues. DNA for the CDR3: TGTGCCTGGAGTCGGGCAGCATTGGCAGATACGCATTATTTT. Amino acids: CAWSRAALADTHYF.

Worth noting for this clonotype: Given a much more abundant clone one base away, this may be a read error. The rearrangement joins TRBV7-8 to TRBJ2-1; D is undetermined. Germline V gene sequence: CDR1 SGHVS, CDR2 FQNEAQ. This CDR3 is built from 15 residues. The CDR3 loop reads CPSTPTRVRGNEQFF. The CDR3 DNA reads as TGTCCCAGCACCCCTACCCGCGTCCGAGGCAATGAGCAGTTCTTC.

As to this clonotype: An end of the junction differs from the germline gene, which may be a read error. The chain couples TRBV28 to TRBJ2-4, with D perhaps TRBD1 or TRBD2 (5 bases each). This CDR3 contains 15 residues. Germline values: CDR1 MDHEN, CDR2 SYDVKM. CDR3 region: CASSLTTRGNHIHYF. The CDR3 DNA reads as TGTGCCAGCAGTTTAACCACACGGGGCAATCACATTCACTACTTC.

Comment on this clonotype: This could be a read error, since a much larger clone is one nucleotide away. The J gene is TRBJ2-2, the V gene TRBV9; D not certain. Germline CDR1 is SGDLS and CDR2 is YYNGEE. The CDR3 has 11 amino acids. DNA for the CDR3: TGTGCCAGCAACGTAACCGGGGAGCTGTTTTTT. This translates into CASNVTGELFF.

Comment on this clonotype: This may stem from a read error, because a much larger clone lies one nucleotide away. The V gene is TRBV2, the J gene TRBJ1-1, with D possibly being TRBD1 (6 bases). The CDR3 has 14 amino acids. CDR1 and CDR2 (germline): SNHLY, FYNNEI. The CDR3 region has the DNA TGTGCCAGCCCACGGACAGTCATGAACACTGGAGCTTTCTTT. This encodes CASPRTVMNTGAFF.

This clonotype was counted at least ten times. The rearrangement uses TRBV19 and TRBJ1-5, with TRBD1 as a possible D gene (5 bases). Germline CDR1 LNHDA, CDR2 SQIVND (reference sequence). This CDR3 comprises 12 residues. The ends were cut back, 9 bases at V and 6 bases at J, with 12 bases in the middle. The CDR3 nucleotides read TGTGCCAGCAGGCAGGGTAGTCAGCCCCAGCATTTT. Residues: CASRQGSQPQHF.

In the case of this clonotype: Just one base apart from a much larger clone, this may be a read error. The J gene is TRBJ2-3, the V gene TRBV20-1; D call uncertain. CDR3 size: 14 residues. Between the trimmed V and J ends, which lost 7 bases and 2 bases, there was a span of 16 bases. Germline V CDR1 and CDR2: DFQATT, SNEGSKA (reference sequence). The CDR3 spells CSDTLARFTDTQYF. CDR3 sequence (DNA): TGCAGTGATACGCTCGCAAGGTTCACAGATACGCAGTATTTT.

This clonotype has a count of ten or more. The rearrangement links TRBV13 to TRBJ1-1; D is ambiguous. Germline assignment: CDR1 PRHDT and CDR2 FYEKMQ (reference sequence). The CDR3 has 16 amino acids. V was cut by 4 bases and J by 2 bases, with 17 bases left in between. This chain's CDR3 is CASSSVSSSANTEAFF. CDR3 DNA sequence: TGTGCCAGCAGCTCCGTCTCGAGTAGTGCCAACACTGAAGCTTTCTTT.

This clonotype was seen repeatedly, ten times or more. The CDR3 here is CSASREPRYEQYF. In nucleotides, the CDR3 is TGCAGTGCTAGTCGGGAGCCGCGCTACGAGCAGTACTTC. The chain joins TRBV20-1 to TRBJ2-7; TRBD2 might be the D (6 bases). This CDR3 contains 13 residues. The V end lost 3 bases, the J end lost 3 bases, and 12 bases lay between the germline ends. Per germline, CDR1 DFQATT and CDR2 SNEGSKA (reference sequence).

This clonotype was recorded at least ten times. The rearrangement joins TRBV28 to TRBJ1-2; a weak D match, TRBD1 (5 bases). The CDR3 has 14 amino acids. V was shortened by 2 bases and J by 7 bases, with 14 bases between the two germline ends. The V gene's germline CDR1 is MDHEN and CDR2 SYDVKM. The chain's CDR3 is CASSLVGDSSGYTF. CDR3 sequence (DNA): TGTGCCAGCAGTTTAGTAGGGGATAGTAGTGGCTACACCTTC.

About this clonotype: Given a much more abundant clone one base away, this may be a read error. The chain uses TRBV20-1 and TRBJ2-3, with no clear D. Per germline, CDR1 DFQATT and CDR2 SNEGSKA (reference sequence). The CDR3 is 17 residues long. With 4 bases removed from V and 5 bases from J, the gap between germline ends came to 25 bases. CDR3 loop: CSATAGAKHLQRDTQYF. CDR3 DNA sequence: TGCAGTGCTACGGCCGGAGCCAAGCATCTACAACGAGATACGCAGTATTTT.

With regard to this clonotype: This clone may be a read error of a much larger clone one base away. This chain connects TRBV10-3 to TRBJ1-1; D is possibly TRBD1 (6 bases). There are 13 residues in the CDR3. Deletions cut 3 bases from V and 8 bases from J, with 13 bases between. The germline V gene encodes CDR1 ENHRY and CDR2 SYGVKD. CDR3: CAISDRNREEAFF. In DNA, the CDR3 is TGTGCCATCAGTGACCGGAACAGGGAAGAAGCTTTCTTT.

This clonotype was counted many times. This sequence joins TRBV6-2 or TRBV6-3 and TRBJ1-1, with D uncertain. V was pared by 5 bases and J by 4 bases, with 14 bases between. The CDR3 length is 14 residues. Germline values: CDR1 MNHEY, CDR2 SVGEGT. The CDR3 region is CASSTTRPFTEAFF. The CDR3 coding sequence is TGTGCCAGCAGTACCACACGTCCTTTCACTGAAGCTTTCTTT.

This clonotype was observed many times. The chain is built from TRBV4-3 and TRBJ1-2; TRBD1 might be the D (5 bases). Looked up from germline, CDR1 is LGHNA and CDR2 is YSLEER. V dropped 1 base and J dropped 8 bases, with 14 bases sitting between them. This CDR3 is built from 14 residues. The CDR3 is CASSQAITGSGYTF. CDR3 DNA: TGCGCCAGCAGCCAAGCGATAACAGGTTCCGGCTACACCTTC.

About this clonotype: With a much larger clone just one base away, this may be a read error. The rearrangement uses TRBV11-2 and TRBJ1-6; a weak D match, TRBD1 (5 bases). The CDR3 totals 15 residues. Germline-derived CDR1 and CDR2 are SGHAT and FQNNGV. For the CDR3, the DNA is TGTGCCAGCAGCCCGGGGCGGAACTATAATTCACCCCGCCACTTT. Translating it yields CASSPGRNYNSPRHF.

This clonotype showed up many times. This chain connects TRBV2 to TRBJ2-3, with D possibly TRBD2 on 5 matching bases. The CDR3 runs 16 residues. V lost 3 bases and J lost 0, with 13 bases in between. CDR1 and CDR2 from the germline V gene are SNHLY and FYNNEI. The CDR3 is CASSEWGSESTDTQYF. The CDR3 DNA sequence: TGTGCCAGCAGTGAGTGGGGTAGCGAAAGCACAGATACGCAGTATTTT. The full variable domain, completed using reference TRBV2 and TRBJ2-3, is EPEVTQTPSHQVTQMGQEVILRCVPISNHLYFYWYRQILGQKVEFLVSFYNNEISEKSEIFDDQFSVERPDGSNFTLKIRSTKLEDSAMYFCASSEWGSESTDTQYFGPGTRLTVL.

This clonotype occurred many times. The V call is TRBV28, the J call TRBJ2-3; D not certain. The CDR3 loop spans 16 amino acids. Germline lookup yields CDR1 MDHEN and CDR2 SYDVKM. V gave up 6 bases and J gave up 0 bases, with 16 bases separating them. CDR3 nucleotide sequence: TGTGCCAGCAGCCTTGGCCTATTTACGAGCACAGATACGCAGTATTTT. This translates into CASSLGLFTSTDTQYF.

This clonotype was seen repeatedly, ten times or more. The V gene is TRBV7-6, the J gene TRBJ2-5; 9 bases match TRBD2. The CDR3 length is 15 residues. Germline V gene lookup returns CDR1 SGHVS and CDR2 FNYEAQ. After removal of 3 bases from V and 3 bases from J, the junction contained 5 bases not matched to a gene. Here the CDR3 reads CASSLLGLAEETQYF. The DNA of the CDR3 is TGTGCCAGCAGCTTGTTGGGACTAGCCGAAGAGACCCAGTACTTC.

This clonotype was picked up one time. One end of the junction does not line up with germline, which may come from a read error. V and J are TRBV7-3 and TRBJ2-7; 14 bases fit TRBD2. The CDR3 is 17 residues long. The germline CDR1 and CDR2 sequences are SGHTA and FQGTGA. This chain's CDR3 is CASSPGLAGEGVYAQYF. The DNA for the CDR3 is TGTGCCAGCAGTCCGGGACTAGCGGGAGAGGGGGTCTACGCGCAGTACTTC.

In the case of this clonotype: This may be a read error: a much more frequent sequence differs by one nucleotide. The chain carries TRBV18 and TRBJ2-5, with TRBD1 matching 7 bases. Per germline, CDR1 KGHSH and CDR2 LQKENI. The V and J ends lost 8 bases and 5 bases, in that order; junction bases with no gene match: 11. The CDR3 extends over 14 amino acids. The CDR3, as DNA: TGTGCCAGCCCAACTCGACAGGGACGGGAGACCCAGTACTTC. Residues: CASPTRQGRETQYF. The variable domain in full, completed from reference TRBV18 and TRBJ2-5, reads NAGVMQNPRHLVRRRGQEARLRCSPMKGHSHVYWYRQLPEEGLKFMVYLQKENIIDESGMPKERFSAEFPKEGPSILRIQQVVRGDSAAYFCASPTRQGRETQYFGPGTRLLVL.

This clonotype has at least ten counts. The rearrangement links TRBV5-4 to TRBJ2-5; no reliable D call. Germline V lookup: CDR1 SGHNT, CDR2 YYREEE (reference sequence). The V and J ends lost 0 bases and 1 base respectively, with 7 bases between them. CDR3 length: 14 amino acids. CDR3: CASSLGSSQETQYF. Written as DNA, the CDR3 is TGTGCCAGCAGCTTGGGCTCTAGCCAAGAGACCCAGTACTTC. The full variable domain, in which reference TRBV5-4 and TRBJ2-5 provide the parts outside the CDR3, is ETGVTQSPTHLIKTRGQQVTLRCSSQSGHNTVSWYQQALGQGPQFIFQYYREEENGRGNFPPRFSGLQFPNYSSELNVNALELDDSALYLCASSLGSSQETQYFGPGTRLLVL.

This clonotype was seen ten or more times. The chain joins TRBV24-1 to TRBJ1-5, with TRBD1 matching 10 bases. CDR1 KGHDR and CDR2 SFDVKD come from the germline V gene. The CDR3 contains 16 residues. The ends lost 4 bases at V and 3 bases at J; junction bases unmatched: 5. As DNA, the CDR3 is TGTGCCACCAGTGACGGACAGGGGGGAGTCAATCAGCCCCAGCATTTT. Amino acid sequence: CATSDGQGGVNQPQHF.

This clonotype appeared many times. The chain is built from TRBV29-1 and TRBJ1-1; no definite D call. The germline CDR1 and CDR2 sequences are SQVTM and ANQGSEA. V dropped 6 bases and J dropped 6 bases, with 11 bases sitting between them. CDR3 length: 11 residues. CDR3 in amino acids: CSVLVEAEAFF. CDR3 coding DNA: TGCAGCGTCCTAGTTGAGGCTGAAGCTTTCTTT.

The chain employs TRBV11-2 and TRBJ2-1; D unresolved. The CDR3 has 14 amino acids. Between the trimmed V and J ends, which lost 5 bases and 8 bases, there was a span of 16 bases. The germline V gene encodes CDR1 SGHAT and CDR2 FQNNGV. The CDR3 nucleotides are TGTGCCAGCAGCATCTGGGTCGTGCTAGATGAGCAGTTCTTC. Protein product: CASSIWVVLDEQFF.

This chain uses TRBV25-1 with TRBJ2-7; D might be TRBD1 (6 bases). This CDR3 comprises 11 residues. Germline CDR1 reads MGHDK; CDR2 reads SYGVNS. Deletions cut 10 bases from V and 4 bases from J, with 11 bases between. DNA for the CDR3: TGTGCCACCACGGACAGTTACGAGCAGTACTTC. It encodes CATTDSYEQYF.

CDR3 protein: CASRTSGEITDTQYF. CDR3 bases: TGTGCCAGTAGGACTAGCGGGGAGATCACAGATACGCAGTATTTT. The V and J genes are TRBV19 and TRBJ2-3, with TRBD2 identical over 11 bases. J was trimmed by 2 bases and V by 6 bases; bases with no gene match: 4. Germline-derived CDR1 and CDR2 are LNHDA and SQIVND (reference sequence). This CDR3 has 15 residues.